The rows below give T cell receptor beta chains drawn from one sample of a study of blood T cell repertoires in COVID-19. The protocol was immunoSEQ multiplex PCR, while the TCRdb copy is restricted to in-frame clones and leaves out a portion. Altogether over 600,000 clones are present, around 90% being singletons, with the ten largest covering 0.2% to 0.3%. The sequenced sample was peripheral blood. The receptors derive from a woman between 18 and 29 years old with acute or convalescent COVID-19. Each CDR3 is given with its conserved first and last residue. A D gene is named only where the DNA matches it firmly. Where a row states a size, it is once, few, many or the class of an expanded clone; other rows omit it.

v_gene	abundance	j_gene	d_gene	CDR3aa	CDR3nt
TRBV28	.	TRBJ1-1	TRBD1	CASSRSGGAPNTEAFF	TGTGCCAGCAGTAGATCAGGGGGCGCCCCGAACACTGAAGCTTTCTTT
TRBV4-3	few	TRBJ2-1	TRBD1	CASSQDVGTGANEQFF	TGCGCCAGCAGCCAAGATGTCGGGACAGGGGCTAATGAGCAGTTCTTC
TRBV15	.	TRBJ2-7	.	CATSRGGWGVYEQYF	TGTGCCACCAGCAGAGGAGGTTGGGGGGTCTACGAGCAGTACTTC
TRBV19	.	TRBJ1-1	TRBD1	CASSGTGFLWAYTEAFF	TGTGCCAGTAGCGGGACAGGGTTTTTATGGGCGTACACTGAAGCTTTCTTT
TRBV21-1	.	TRBJ2-5	.	CASNGQGRETQYF	TGTGCCAGCAACGGACAGGGTCGAGAGACCCAGTACTTC
TRBV19	.	TRBJ1-5	.	CAEGALNQPQHF	TGTGCCGAAGGGGCGCTTAATCAGCCCCAGCATTTT
TRBV21-1	.	TRBJ1-5	.	CASSKEGRPGGNQPQHF	TGTGCCAGCAGCAAAGAGGGAAGACCAGGGGGCAATCAGCCCCAGCATTTT
TRBV25-1	.	TRBJ1-1	.	CASVRNTEAFF	TGTGCCAGCGTGCGGAACACTGAAGCTTTCTTT
TRBV29-1	.	TRBJ2-5	TRBD1	CSVDRGSPETQYF	TGCAGCGTGGACAGGGGATCGCCAGAGACCCAGTACTTC
TRBV9	.	TRBJ2-5	TRBD2	CASSPSGTSQEAQYF	TGTGCCAGCAGCCCGAGCGGGACCTCCCAAGAGGCCCAGTACTTC
TRBV3-1/TRBV3-2	.	TRBJ2-3	TRBD1	CASSGTGITDTQYF	TGTGCCAGCAGCGGGACAGGGATCACAGATACGCAGTATTTT
TRBV7-8	.	TRBJ1-2	TRBD1	CASSLRGTGGEMSYTF	TGTGCCAGCAGCTTAAGGGGAACAGGGGGGGAAATGAGCTACACCTTC
TRBV5-1	.	TRBJ2-2	TRBD1	CASSSGTGGLNGELFF	TGCGCCAGCAGCAGCGGGACAGGGGGGTTAAACGGGGAGCTGTTTTTT
TRBV5-1	.	TRBJ1-1	.	CASSLAGLGFVTEAFF	TGCGCCAGCAGCTTGGCGGGTCTGGGTTTTGTTACTGAAGCTTTCTTT
TRBV19	.	TRBJ1-1	.	CASIWGRNTEAFF	TGTGCCAGTATCTGGGGGCGAAACACTGAAGCTTTCTTT
TRBV5-1	.	TRBJ1-5	TRBD1	CASSRTGDRYQPQHF	TGCGCCAGCAGCCGGACAGGGGATCGATATCAGCCCCAGCATTTT
TRBV29-1	few	TRBJ1-1	.	CSVVNRGAFF	TGCAGCGTTGTGAACCGGGGAGCTTTCTTT
TRBV2	.	TRBJ1-2	.	CASRADRYGYTF	TGTGCCAGCAGGGCCGACAGGTATGGCTACACCTTC
TRBV6-5	.	TRBJ1-3	.	CASSYGVSSGNTIYF	TGTGCCAGCAGTTACGGAGTTTCCTCTGGAAACACCATATATTTT
TRBV19	.	TRBJ1-1	.	CASSMRRTNTEAFF	TGTGCCAGTAGTATGAGGAGGACCAACACTGAAGCTTTCTTT
TRBV6-6	.	TRBJ2-7	.	CASSILQGNAYEQYF	TGTGCCAGCAGTATATTACAGGGCAACGCCTACGAGCAGTACTTC
TRBV20-1	.	TRBJ2-7	TRBD1	CSASTGQELNYEQYF	TGCAGTGCTAGTACAGGACAGGAGCTAAACTACGAGCAGTACTTC
TRBV24-1	once	TRBJ1-1	.	CATSEPRVATEAFF	TGTGCCACCAGTGAACCCAGGGTAGCCACTGAAGCTTTCTTT
TRBV12-5	.	TRBJ1-1	TRBD1	CASGLEPTGGVTEAFF	TGTGCTAGTGGTTTGGAACCCACAGGGGGCGTAACTGAAGCTTTCTTT
TRBV12-3/TRBV12-4	once	TRBJ1-2	.	CASSPGGMYGYTF	TGTGCCAGCAGTCCGGGGGGGATGTATGGCTACACCTTC
TRBV3-1/TRBV3-2	.	TRBJ2-2	TRBD2	CASSQDWGSGGPGTGELFF	TGTGCCAGCAGCCAAGATTGGGGTAGCGGGGGGCCCGGCACCGGGGAGCTGTTTTTT
TRBV19	.	TRBJ1-2	TRBD1	CASSGHRGDYGYTF	TGTGCCAGTAGTGGACACAGGGGGGACTATGGCTACACCTTC
TRBV9	.	TRBJ1-2	.	CASSAYRETNYGYTF	TGTGCCAGCAGCGCGTACAGGGAGACAAACTATGGCTACACCTTC
TRBV9	.	TRBJ1-2	.	CASSADFQGWANYGYTF	TGTGCCAGCAGCGCGGATTTCCAGGGCTGGGCTAACTATGGCTACACCTTC
TRBV5-1	.	TRBJ1-6	.	CASSWITGISSYNSPLHF	TGCGCCAGCAGCTGGATCACAGGAATAAGCTCCTATAATTCACCCCTCCACTTT
TRBV18	once	TRBJ2-7	TRBD1	CASSLDRGPYEQYF	TGTGCCAGCTCACTCGACAGGGGGCCCTACGAGCAGTACTTC
TRBV6-6	once	TRBJ1-2	.	CASSYTAVYGYTF	TGTGCCAGCAGTTACACGGCGGTCTATGGCTACACCTTC
TRBV5-1	.	TRBJ2-1	TRBD1	CASYRKGTGEDEQFF	TGCGCCAGCTACCGAAAGGGGACAGGGGAGGATGAGCAGTTCTTC
TRBV5-1	.	TRBJ1-2	TRBD1	CASSLATGASGYTF	TGCGCCAGCAGCTTGGCGACAGGGGCGAGTGGCTACACCTTC
TRBV11-2	.	TRBJ2-4	.	CASSTRTTEVAKNIQYF	TGTGCCAGCAGCACTCGAACGACAGAAGTAGCCAAAAACATTCAGTACTTC
TRBV10-3	.	TRBJ2-3	TRBD1	CAISDQTGRTDTQYF	TGTGCCATCAGTGATCAGACAGGGCGCACAGATACGCAGTATTTT
TRBV12-3/TRBV12-4	once	TRBJ2-7	.	CASSWGQGARYF	.
TRBV2	.	TRBJ2-1	TRBD2	CASSEGPFSGGARLSSYNEQFF	TGTGCCAGCAGTGAAGGCCCTTTTAGCGGGGGAGCCCGCCTCAGCTCCTACAATGAGCAGTTCTTC
TRBV6-5	.	TRBJ2-7	TRBD2	CASGPRDYSTEQYF	TGTGCCAGCGGGCCCAGGGACTACTCTACGGAGCAGTACTTC
TRBV5-4	.	TRBJ2-1	TRBD2	CASSQTSGGAREQFF	TGTGCCAGCAGCCAGACTAGCGGGGGGGCCCGCGAGCAGTTCTTC
TRBV6-2/TRBV6-3	once	TRBJ2-5	.	CASSHARVGETQYF	TGTGCCAGCAGCCACGCCCGGGTTGGGGAGACCCAGTACTTC
TRBV19	.	TRBJ2-3	TRBD2	CAIAGIHTDTQYF	TGTGCCATAGCGGGGATTCACACAGATACGCAGTATTTT
TRBV27	.	TRBJ2-5	.	CASSPWEKETQYF	TGTGCCAGCAGTCCATGGGAGAAAGAGACCCAGTACTTC
TRBV15	.	TRBJ1-5	TRBD1	CATSRGLRGLSQPQHF	TGTGCCACCAGCCGTGGGCTCAGGGGGCTAAGTCAGCCCCAGCATTTT